A single sample gave rise to the 21 T cell receptor beta chains below, sequenced in a study of blood T cell repertoires in COVID-19. TCRdb's copy holds only in-frame clones and misses some; the assay was immunoSEQ multiplex PCR. The sample records about 170,000 clones, under 85% being singletons. The sequenced material came from PBMCs or T cells enriched from blood (not recorded which). These receptors all stem from a man aged 50 or older who had recovered from COVID-19.

This chain's CDR3 is CASSSGGVILTDTQYF. The CDR3, as DNA: TGTGCCAGCAGTTCCGGGGGGGTAATCCTCACAGATACGCAGTATTTT. This sequence joins TRBV27 and TRBJ2-3; 8 bases are shared with TRBD2. This CDR3 is built from 16 residues. Trimming took 4 bases from V and 2 from J; bases not matched to a gene: 8. Germline assignment: CDR1 MNHEY and CDR2 SMNVEV (reference sequence).

The chain combines TRBV7-9 with TRBJ1-2, with TRBD1 matching 7 bases. The CDR3 runs 15 residues. J gave up 8 bases and V 7 bases, and 16 bases lay outside the gene matches. Germline CDR1 is SEHNR and CDR2 is FQNEAQ (reference sequence). The CDR3 sequence is CASIIDGTAPGGYTF. CDR3 nucleotides: TGTGCCAGCATTATCGACGGGACAGCCCCTGGGGGCTACACCTTC.

Concerning this clone: A junction end diverges from the germline sequence, so it may reflect a read error. The chain joins TRBV11-3 to TRBJ2-7, with 8 bases lining up with TRBD2. The CDR3 loop spans 15 amino acids. Germline assignment: CDR1 SGHNT and CDR2 YENEEA. DNA of the CDR3: TGTGCCAGCAGCTCCTCAGCGGGGGTCTCCCACGAGCAGTACTTC. Protein product: CASSSSAGVSHEQYF.

The chain has TRBV7-9 and TRBJ2-1, with TRBD1 as a possible D gene (6 bases). CDR1 is SEHNR, CDR2 FQNEAQ, per germline (reference sequence). The CDR3 covers 13 residues. The CDR3, as DNA: TGTGCGCTTACGGCGATACAGGGCGGTGAGCAGTTCTTC. Protein product: CALTAIQGGEQFF. The full variable domain, with the rest looked up from reference TRBV7-9 and TRBJ2-1, is DTGVSQNPRHKITKRGQNVTFRCDPISEHNRLYWYRQTLGQGPEFLTYFQNEAQLEKSRLLSDRFSAERPKGSFSTLEIQRTEQGDSAMYLCALTAIQGGEQFFGPGTRLTVL.

The table lists this clone with a count of one. The J gene is TRBJ1-1, the V gene TRBV29-1, with 7 bases aligning to TRBD1. The ends lost 5 bases at V and 5 bases at J; junction bases unmatched: 5. The CDR3 spans 12 residues. Germline CDR1 reads SQVTM; CDR2 reads ANQGSEA. The chain's CDR3 is CSVQTGPTEAFF. In nucleotides, the CDR3 is TGCAGCGTTCAGACAGGGCCGACTGAAGCTTTCTTT.

The chain recombines TRBV4-1 with TRBJ1-5; D is unclear. With 0 bases removed from V and 5 bases from J, the gap between germline ends came to 5 bases. CDR1 and CDR2 (germline): MGHRA, YSYEKL. This CDR3 is built from 13 residues. DNA of the CDR3: TGCGCCAGCAGCCAAGATTCCTATCAGCCCCAGCATTTT. Amino acid sequence: CASSQDSYQPQHF.

V is TRBV15 and J is TRBJ1-1; TRBD1 is a possible D gene (5 bases). The germline CDR1 and CDR2 sequences are LNHNV and YYDKDF (reference sequence). The CDR3 runs 15 residues. V was shortened by 0 bases and J by 4 bases, with 12 bases between the two germline ends. The CDR3 sequence: CATSRDVRGVTEAFF. CDR3 DNA: TGTGCCACCAGCAGAGATGTTCGGGGGGTCACTGAAGCTTTCTTT.

The chain recombines TRBV5-5 with TRBJ2-2, with D possibly TRBD2 on 7 matching bases. Trimming left V 0 bases short and J 5 bases short, with 8 bases between. The germline CDR1 and CDR2 sequences are SGHKS and YYEKEE (reference sequence). CDR3 length: 14 amino acids. The CDR3 DNA reads as TGTGCCAGCAGCTTGGAGGGGGGGACCGGGGAGCTGTTTTTT. It specifies CASSLEGGTGELFF.

This clone has a handful of counts. In DNA form, the CDR3 reads TGTGCCAGCAGTGAGAAAACAGGGTATAATTCACCCCTCCACTTT. Translation gives CASSEKTGYNSPLHF. The chain uses TRBV6-1 and TRBJ1-6; D possibly corresponds to TRBD1 (6 bases). The CDR3 runs to 15 residues. CDR1 and CDR2 (germline): MNHNS, SASEGT. V was clipped by 3 bases and J by 4 bases, with 10 bases between them.

V and J are TRBV2 and TRBJ2-2; 8 bases match TRBD1. The CDR3 is 15 amino acids. Germline V CDR1 and CDR2: SNHLY, FYNNEI. Trimming cost V 4 bases and J 6 bases; bases outside gene matches: 7. CDR3 nucleotide sequence: TGTGCCAGCAGTGGCGCAGGGGGCTTTTCCGGGGAGCTGTTTTTT. Its protein is CASSGAGGFSGELFF.

This chain links TRBV28 with TRBJ1-6; the D gene is possibly TRBD1 (5 bases). Germline V lookup: CDR1 MDHEN, CDR2 SYDVKM. The CDR3 loop spans 16 amino acids. V shed 2 bases and J shed 7 bases, with 15 bases lying between them. This CDR3 reads CASSLPSRGKNSPLHF. In DNA form, the CDR3 reads TGTGCCAGCAGTTTACCCTCGCGGGGGAAGAATTCACCCCTCCACTTT.

This rearrangement joins TRBV9 to TRBJ2-7; TRBD2 matches 10 bases. This CDR3 has 16 amino acids. V dropped 3 bases and J dropped 3; count of bases not matched to a gene: 9. From germline, CDR1 is SGDLS and CDR2 YYNGEE. The CDR3 loop reads CASSASAGGIIYEQYF. For the CDR3, the DNA is TGTGCCAGCAGCGCCTCAGCGGGGGGGATCATCTACGAGCAGTACTTC.

The chain's CDR3 is CAFARGQPMSGAQETQYF. The DNA for the CDR3 is TGTGCCTTTGCCCGGGGACAGCCGATGTCGGGGGCCCAAGAGACCCAGTACTTC. This rearrangement joins TRBV30 to TRBJ2-5, with D perhaps matching TRBD1 (7 bases). CDR3 length equals 18 residues. Trimming took 7 bases from V and 1 from J, leaving 28 bases between them. CDR1 is GTSNPN and CDR2 is SVGIG in the germline V gene (reference sequence).

V usage is TRBV7-8 and J usage is TRBJ2-6; possible D gene TRBD1, 6 bases. The V and J ends lost 3 bases and 0 bases respectively, with 15 bases between them. Germline V gene data show CDR1 as SGHVS and CDR2 as FQNEAQ. The CDR3 runs 18 residues. The CDR3 protein is CASSFTGLDFSGANVLTF. The CDR3 region has the DNA TGTGCCAGCAGCTTTACAGGGCTGGACTTCTCTGGGGCCAACGTCCTGACTTTC. Using reference TRBV7-8 and TRBJ2-6 for the parts outside the CDR3, the full variable domain is GAGVSQSPRYKVAKRGQDVALRCDPISGHVSLFWYQQALGQGPEFLTYFQNEAQLDKSGLPSDRFFAERPEGSVSTLKIQRTQQEDSAVYLCASSFTGLDFSGANVLTFGAGSRLTVL.

This chain uses TRBV18 with TRBJ2-7; 10 bases agree with TRBD1. CDR1 KGHSH and CDR2 LQKENI come from the germline V gene. V lost 3 bases, J lost 7 bases, and 9 bases stayed unmatched. The CDR3 spans 15 residues. The CDR3 sequence: CASSPQGQGMGEQYF. CDR3 DNA sequence: TGTGCCAGCTCACCGCAGGGACAGGGGATGGGGGAGCAGTACTTC.

The chain employs TRBV6-2 or TRBV6-3 and TRBJ2-5; TRBD2 matches 14 bases. CDR3 size: 15 residues. The germline V gene encodes CDR1 MNHEY and CDR2 SVGEGT. V was pared by 4 bases and J by 2 bases, with 0 bases of the junction left unmatched. The CDR3 DNA is TGTGCCAGCAGTTGGACTAGCGGGGGGCAAGAGACCCAGTACTTC. It encodes CASSWTSGGQETQYF.

The chain employs TRBV3-1 (or the pseudogene TRBV3-2) and TRBJ2-3; tentative D call: TRBD2 (6 bases). The CDR3 runs to 16 residues. Germline V gives CDR1 LGHDT, CDR2 YNNKEL (reference sequence). Trimming left V 4 bases short and J 4 bases short, with 18 bases between. CDR3 nucleotides: TGTGCCAGCAGCCGAACCGGGGCGGGGTGGGCAGATACGCAGTATTTT. Its translation: CASSRTGAGWADTQYF.

The V gene is TRBV5-4, the J gene TRBJ2-3; TRBD1 agrees at 7 bases. This CDR3 has 14 residues. V was clipped by 4 bases and J by 6 bases; unmatched bases: 8. Looked up from germline, CDR1 is SGHNT and CDR2 is YYREEE (reference sequence). CDR3 bases: TGTGCCAGCAGCACCTCACAGGGGTCGGATACGCAGTATTTT. Translated, it gives CASSTSQGSDTQYF.

CDR3 DNA: TGTGCCAGCACCTCCACAGACGCTCCTGGAAACACCATATATTTT. This encodes CASTSTDAPGNTIYF. This chain links TRBV6-5 with TRBJ1-3; D is unclear. The V gene's germline CDR1 is MNHEY and CDR2 SVGAGI. V was shortened by 7 bases and J by 2 bases, with 15 bases between the two germline ends. The CDR3 length is 15 residues.

The genes are TRBV6-5 and TRBJ2-5; D unresolved. The CDR3 extends over 14 amino acids. The V end lost 5 bases, the J end lost 1 base, and 11 bases lay between the germline ends. The germline V gene has CDR1 MNHEY and CDR2 SVGAGI. CDR3 sequence reads: CASSTRVRQETQYF. The CDR3 DNA reads TGTGCCAGCAGTACTCGAGTCCGCCAAGAGACCCAGTACTTC.

The CDR3 here is CASTPGGGNTIYF. CDR3 nucleotide sequence: TGTGCCAGCACCCCAGGCGGGGGAAACACCATATATTTT. The chain carries TRBV28 and TRBJ1-3, with D unresolved. The V gene's germline CDR1 is MDHEN and CDR2 SYDVKM. There are 13 residues in the CDR3. Trimming removed 7 bases from V and 4 bases from J, with 11 bases in between.